These T cell receptor beta chains were read from a single sample in a study of STAT5B mutations in CD4+ large granular lymphocyte leukemia. Assay used: immunoSEQ multiplex PCR; TCRdb lists only in-frame clones, some missing. The data hold around 27,000 clones, with roughly 75% observed a single time. The sample comprised CD4+ T cells from blood buffy coats. These receptors all come from a human donor in good health. Both conserved end residues are part of each CDR3. A D gene is named only where the DNA matches it firmly. Clone size is shown for a subset of rows, as once, few, many or a class of expanded clone.

CDR3aa,CDR3nt,v_gene,j_gene,d_gene,abundance
CASSKATDTQYF,TGTGCCAGCAGTAAAGCGACAGATACGCAGTATTTT,TRBV6-6,TRBJ2-3,.,.
CASSQRKVSSYEQYF,TGCGCCAGCAGCCAACGAAAAGTAAGCTCCTACGAGCAGTACTTC,TRBV4-1,TRBJ2-7,.,.
CASSLASTGGREKLFF,TGCGCCAGCAGTCTGGCGTCGACAGGGGGGCGCGAAAAACTGTTTTTT,TRBV10-2,TRBJ1-4,TRBD1,.
CASRLTSGSSYNEQFF,TGTGCCAGTAGACTGACTAGCGGCAGCTCCTACAATGAGCAGTTCTTC,TRBV19,TRBJ2-1,TRBD2,.
CASSPLGTRNTGELFF,TGTGCCAGCAGTCCCCTGGGGACACGGAACACCGGGGAGCTGTTTTTT,TRBV27,TRBJ2-2,.,once
CASVPGTGYGYTF,TGTGCCAGCGTCCCCGGGACGGGTTATGGCTACACCTTC,TRBV28,TRBJ1-2,.,.
CGGRTHNEQFF,TGCGGGGGCCGTACACACAATGAGCAGTTCTTC,TRBV29-1,TRBJ2-1,.,.
CASSYSSADRENF,TGTGCCAGCAGTTACTCGTCCGCGGACAGGGAAAACTTC,TRBV6-5,TRBJ2-7,TRBD1,.
CASSLLARTGELFF,TGTGCCAGCAGCCTTCTAGCGCGCACCGGGGAGCTGTTTTTT,TRBV7-2,TRBJ2-2,.,.
CASSTDGGWVETQYF,TGTGCCAGTAGTACGGACGGAGGATGGGTAGAGACCCAGTACTTC,TRBV19,TRBJ2-5,.,.
CASSLRTSPIPPYNEQFF,TGTGCCAGCAGTTTGCGGACTAGCCCCATACCCCCCTACAATGAGCAGTTCTTC,TRBV27,TRBJ2-1,TRBD2,.
CASSPEKGGFETQYF,TGTGCCAGCAGCCCAGAAAAGGGGGGTTTTGAGACCCAGTACTTC,TRBV7-2,TRBJ2-5,.,.
CASSRAPSGANVLTF,TGTGCCAGCAGCAGGGCCCCCTCTGGGGCCAACGTCCTGACTTTC,TRBV7-3,TRBJ2-6,.,.
CASSLNGGDSPLHF,TGTGCCAGCAGCTTAAACGGGGGTGATTCACCCCTCCACTTT,TRBV11-3,TRBJ1-6,.,.
CASSLDSGTEAFF,TGTGCCAGCAGCTTGGACAGTGGCACTGAAGCTTTCTTT,TRBV5-6,TRBJ1-1,.,.
CASSLTSGSAGELFF,TGTGCCAGCAGTTTAACTAGCGGGAGCGCCGGGGAGCTGTTTTTT,TRBV27,TRBJ2-2,TRBD2,.
CASRTSGIGGETQYF,TGTGCCAGCAGGACCAGCGGGATTGGAGGGGAGACCCAGTACTTC,TRBV28,TRBJ2-5,TRBD2,.
CASRSGRGGGQPQHF,TGTGCCAGTAGATCCGGACGAGGAGGTGGTCAGCCCCAGCATTTT,TRBV19,TRBJ1-5,.,few
CASSSQGPGNTIYF,TGTGCCAGCAGTTCACAGGGACCTGGAAACACCATATATTTT,TRBV28,TRBJ1-3,.,.
CASRVREYSNQPQHF,TGTGCCTCCCGGGTCAGAGAGTATAGCAATCAGCCCCAGCATTTT,TRBV5-3,TRBJ1-5,.,few
CASSLHQTGGYGYTF,TGTGCCAGCAGCTTACACCAGACAGGGGGCTATGGCTACACCTTC,TRBV7-2,TRBJ1-2,TRBD1,once
CASSYSGADNYGYTF,TGTGCCAGCAGTTACTCGGGGGCAGATAACTATGGCTACACCTTC,TRBV6-5,TRBJ1-2,.,.
CAWSANGQGSQPQHF,TGTGCCTGGAGTGCCAACGGACAGGGAAGTCAGCCCCAGCATTTT,TRBV30,TRBJ1-5,TRBD1,few
CASSLGGNEQFF,TGCGCCAGCAGCTTAGGGGGCAATGAGCAGTTCTTC,TRBV5-1,TRBJ2-1,.,.
CASRSSGRSYEQYF,TGTGCCAGCAGGTCTAGCGGGAGGTCCTACGAGCAGTACTTC,TRBV27,TRBJ2-7,TRBD2,few
CASSFLVLAGFNNEQFF,TGTGCCAGCAGCTTCCTCGTACTAGCGGGGTTTAACAATGAGCAGTTCTTC,TRBV11-2,TRBJ2-1,TRBD2,.
CASRVGGSQFF,TGTGCCAGTAGGGTGGGGGGTTCGCAGTTCTTC,TRBV19,TRBJ2-1,.,.
CASSGRGQDNQPQHF,TGTGCCAGCAGCGGAAGAGGACAGGACAATCAGCCCCAGCATTTT,TRBV7-9,TRBJ1-5,TRBD1,few
CASSPLLLTDTQYF,TGTGCCAGCTCACCACTACTGCTCACAGATACGCAGTATTTT,TRBV18,TRBJ2-3,.,.